The 2 T cell receptor beta chains below come from one sample, sequenced in a study of a mutant IDH1 vaccine in newly diagnosed glioma (dated by TCRdb to the early 2020s). Libraries came from the immunoSEQ multiplex PCR assay. TCRdb stores this immuneACCESS table with in-frame sequences only. Part of the clones is absent; in the studies checked, under half of the shortfall reflects unresolved V genes, and no reason is known for the rest. For this sample the table gives about 92,000 clones, of which under 90% were detected only once. The ten largest clonotypes hold around 7.4% of the sample. In the paper's terms, the time point label means: baseline, week 1 (first vaccination visit). The meaning of the sample's treatment or condition label: pre-vaccination baseline after standard-of-care therapy. The starting material was PBMCs, obtained from a glioma patient treated with radiotherapy, temozolomide or both. The receptors come from a woman aged 50 to 60 with glioma.

The chain has TRBV10-3 and TRBJ2-4, with TRBD1 identical over 10 bases. The CDR3 contains 16 residues. Per the germline V gene, CDR1 is ENHRY and CDR2 is SYGVKD. The J segment lost 2 bases and the V segment lost 7 bases, leaving 8 bases of the junction unmatched. CDR3 loop: CAIMEPGQGTKNIQYF. The CDR3 nucleotides read TGTGCCATCATGGAACCGGGACAGGGGACCAAAAACATTCAGTACTTC.

The rearrangement joins TRBV2 to TRBJ2-7; tentatively, D is TRBD1 (6 bases). Deletions cut 5 bases from V and 6 bases from J, with 11 bases between. The CDR3 consists of 12 residues. Germline V gene sequence: CDR1 SNHLY, CDR2 FYNNEI. The DNA for the CDR3 is TGTGCCAGCAGTCAACAGGGATTCGAGCAGTACTTC. Protein product: CASSQQGFEQYF. The full variable domain, with the rest looked up from reference TRBV2 and TRBJ2-7, is EPEVTQTPSHQVTQMGQEVILRCVPISNHLYFYWYRQILGQKVEFLVSFYNNEISEKSEIFDDQFSVERPDGSNFTLKIRSTKLEDSAMYFCASSQQGFEQYFGPGTRLTVT.